This note documents a single T cell receptor (beta chain) sequence. Its antigen is not known. Using immunoSEQ multiplex PCR, the repertoire was profiled, and TCRdb retains in-frame clones only, with some absent. The table lists some 62,000 clones, roughly 90% of them singletons. The data were taken from a study of OX40 agonist ivuxolimab in advanced cancers. Study information: Enrollees could have had prior anti-PD-1, anti-PD-L1 or anti-CTLA-4 therapy, which about 40% had received. Overall study results and limits: Both blood CD4+ and CD8+ T cells showed clonal growth by week 6 at 0.1 to 3.0 mg/kg. Expanded peripheral T cell antigen specificity was not determined.

CDR1 LNHDA and CDR2 SQIVND come from the germline V gene (reference sequence). The CDR3 covers 14 residues. V lost 5 bases and J 1 base, leaving 11 bases between the germline ends. The genes are TRBV19 and TRBJ2-5, with D perhaps TRBD2 (7 bases). The sequencing here drew on CD4+ or CD8+ T cells sorted from blood, taken in a trial of the OX40 agonist ivuxolimab. The sequence came from an adult with an advanced solid tumor such as melanoma, head and neck, liver or kidney cancer. CDR3 amino acids: CASSVGGVQETQYF. The DNA for the CDR3 is TGTGCCAGTAGTGTAGGGGGGGTCCAAGAGACCCAGTACTTC.